Presented here are 27 T cell receptor beta chains from one specimen sequenced in a study of cytomegalovirus exposure and HLA in healthy donors. The PCR was carried out with 60 Vbeta primers and 13 Jbeta primers. TCRdb's table, derived via immunoSEQ multiplex PCR, lists solely in-frame clones and lacks some. Seen here are some 150,000 clones, almost 80% observed once, and the top ten hold about 1.8%. Sequencing was done on a sample of PBMCs. These receptors all come from a woman in her 30s in good health and CMV-seronegative.

Concerning this clone: Distinct nucleotide sequences in the sample also encode this CDR3. The chain carries TRBV18 and TRBJ1-2; 7 nucleotides match TRBD1. Trimming cost V 5 bases and J 2 bases; bases outside gene matches: 5. This CDR3 has 14 residues. The germline V gene encodes CDR1 KGHSH and CDR2 LQKENI. CDR3 residues: CASSARQGNYGYTF. CDR3 coding DNA: TGTGCCAGCTCAGCCCGACAGGGCAACTATGGCTACACCTTC.

The chain carries TRBV30 and TRBJ1-4, with a tentative D call TRBD1 (6 bases). Deletions cut 1 base from V and 2 bases from J, with 11 bases between. The germline V gene has CDR1 GTSNPN and CDR2 SVGIG (reference sequence). The CDR3 has 15 amino acids. CDR3 nucleotides: TGTGCCTGGAGTGCCCAACAGGGTACTAATGAAAAACTGTTTTTT. It translates to CAWSAQQGTNEKLFF. Supplemented by reference TRBV30 and TRBJ1-4, the full variable domain reads SQTIHQWPATLVQPVGSPLSLECTVEGTSNPNLYWYRQAAGRGLQLLFYSVGIGQISSEVPQNLSASRPQDRQFILSSKKLLLSDSGFYLCAWSAQQGTNEKLFFGSGTQLSVL.

J is TRBJ2-3 and V is TRBV6-5, with 9 bases that match TRBD1. The CDR3 spans 12 residues. Trimming removed 4 bases from V and 9 bases from J; junction bases left unmatched: 2. The germline CDR1 and CDR2 sequences are MNHEY and SVGAGI. CDR3 in amino acids: CASSSTGGTQYF. The CDR3 nucleotides are TGTGCCAGCAGTTCAACAGGGGGCACGCAGTATTTT.

The genes are TRBV7-2 and TRBJ1-2; maybe TRBD1 (6 bases). The CDR3 is 15 amino acids. V shed 7 bases and J shed 5 bases, with 20 bases lying between them. Germline lookup yields CDR1 SGHTA and CDR2 FQGNSA. Here the CDR3 DNA reads TGTGCCAGCACCACCGGACAGAGAACCCTTTATGGCTACACCTTC. Protein: CASTTGQRTLYGYTF.

The gene calls are TRBV4-2 and TRBJ2-6; D is ambiguous. The CDR3 contains 17 residues. CDR1 and CDR2 (germline): LGHNA, YNFKEQ. Trimming stripped 0 bases from V and 0 bases from J, with 9 bases between. CDR3 protein: CASSQENSGSGANVLTF. The CDR3 DNA sequence: TGTGCCAGCAGCCAAGAGAATAGTGGCTCTGGGGCCAACGTCCTGACTTTC.

This chain joins TRBV19 and TRBJ1-1; tentative D call: TRBD1 (6 bases). V was trimmed by 6 bases and J by 2 bases, leaving 10 bases between them. CDR1 and CDR2 from the germline V gene are LNHDA and SQIVND (reference sequence). The CDR3 covers 13 residues. The CDR3 nucleotides read TGTGCCAGTAGCTGGACAGAAAACACTGAAGCTTTCTTT. Its protein product is CASSWTENTEAFF.

This sequence joins TRBV30 and TRBJ2-3, with TRBD2 identical over 11 bases. This CDR3 contains 13 residues. Per germline, CDR1 GTSNPN and CDR2 SVGIG (reference sequence). V gave up 8 bases and J gave up 5 bases; unmatched junction bases: 6. CDR3 coding DNA: TGTGCCCGTAGCGGGGGGGCTAAAGATACGCAGTATTTT. Its translation is CARSGGAKDTQYF.

The gene calls are TRBV6-5 and TRBJ1-3; maybe TRBD1 (5 bases). Trimming pared 6 bases from V and 4 bases from J, leaving 13 bases between. The V gene's germline CDR1 is MNHEY and CDR2 SVGAGI. The CDR3 extends over 14 amino acids. CDR3 nucleotides: TGTGCCAGCAGCGGTCAGGGAGGGGGAAACACCATATATTTT. It encodes CASSGQGGGNTIYF.

The chain couples TRBV14 to TRBJ1-4, with D maybe TRBD1 (5 bases). The V end lost 1 base, the J end lost 7 bases, and 13 bases lay between the germline ends. The CDR3 is 15 amino acids. Germline V gives CDR1 SGHDN, CDR2 FVKESK. The CDR3 is CASSQGASRGEKLFF. For the CDR3, the DNA is TGTGCCAGCAGCCAAGGGGCTAGTAGGGGTGAAAAACTGTTTTTT.

This clone was detected a few times. The rearrangement links TRBV5-8 to TRBJ1-3, with D hard to call. Germline assignment: CDR1 SGHTS and CDR2 YDEGEE. This CDR3 contains 14 residues. V gave up 4 bases and J gave up 8 bases, with 16 bases separating them. The CDR3 nucleotides read TGTGCCAGCAGCATCATAGGAGTGGGAGACACCATATATTTT. Its protein product is CASSIIGVGDTIYF. Using reference TRBV5-8 and TRBJ1-3 for the parts outside the CDR3, the full variable domain is EAGVTQSPTHLIKTRGQQATLRCSPISGHTSVYWYQQALGLGLQFLLWYDEGEERNRGNFPPRFSGRQFPNYSSELNVNALELEDSALYLCASSIIGVGDTIYFGEGSWLTVV.

This clone was counted once. This rearrangement joins TRBV6-6 to TRBJ1-4; D ambiguous. The CDR3 sequence is 14 residues long. Germline CDR1 MNHNY, CDR2 SVGAGI (reference sequence). With 3 bases removed from V and 5 bases from J, the gap between germline ends came to 10 bases. CDR3 sequence reads: CASSYGQTNEKLFF. CDR3 DNA: TGTGCCAGCAGTTATGGGCAGACAAATGAAAAACTGTTTTTT.

This clone was picked up one time. This sequence joins TRBV20-1 and TRBJ1-1, with D tentatively TRBD1 (5 bases). V dropped 0 bases and J dropped 8 bases, with 7 bases sitting between them. Germline CDR1 is DFQATT and CDR2 is SNEGSKA (reference sequence). CDR3 length: 11 residues. DNA for the CDR3: TGCAGTGCTAGAGAAAACAGGGAAGCTTTCTTT. Translating gives CSARENREAFF.

The chain employs TRBV15 and TRBJ1-5, with D perhaps TRBD1 (6 bases). Per germline, CDR1 LNHNV and CDR2 YYDKDF (reference sequence). V was clipped by 1 base and J by 7 bases, with 17 bases between them. The CDR3 length is 16 residues. DNA for the CDR3: TGTGCCACCAGCAGAGGAGCAGAAGGGGGGGTACAGCCCCAGCATTTT. The encoded protein is CATSRGAEGGVQPQHF.

This rearrangement joins TRBV19 to TRBJ1-2; 7 bases map to TRBD1. This CDR3 is 13 amino acids long. The germline gives CDR1 LNHDA, CDR2 SQIVND (reference sequence). After removal of 6 bases from V and 5 bases from J, the junction contained 6 bases not matched to a gene. CDR3: CASRTGTVYGYTF. The CDR3 DNA follows: TGTGCCAGTAGGACCGGGACAGTTTATGGCTACACCTTC.

The J gene is TRBJ1-2, the V gene TRBV29-1, with TRBD1 identical over 9 bases. CDR3 length: 14 amino acids. Germline V gene data show CDR1 as SQVTM and CDR2 as ANQGSEA. Trimming cost V 6 bases and J 8 bases; bases outside gene matches: 13. The CDR3 protein is CSVDPTGGKLGYTF. The CDR3 DNA reads TGCAGCGTAGACCCCACAGGGGGCAAGCTAGGCTACACCTTC. Drawing the rest from reference TRBV29-1 and TRBJ1-2, the complete variable domain is SAVISQKPSRDICQRGTSLTIQCQVDSQVTMMFWYRQQPGQSLTLIATANQGSEATYESGFVIDKFPISRPNLTFSTLTVSNMSPEDSSIYLCSVDPTGGKLGYTFGSGTRLTVV.

The chain couples TRBV7-2 to TRBJ1-5; D is unclear. CDR1 SGHTA and CDR2 FQGNSA come from the germline V gene. V was cut by 1 base and J by 9 bases, with 13 bases left in between. This CDR3 is 14 amino acids long. The CDR3 DNA is TGTGCCAGCAGCTTAGGGGAGGCCCTATCGCCCCAGCATTTT. Translated, it gives CASSLGEALSPQHF.

Here the CDR3 reads CASSLAGYNTGELFF. CDR3 in DNA: TGTGCCAGCAGCTTAGCGGGCTACAACACCGGGGAGCTGTTTTTT. This chain connects TRBV2 to TRBJ2-2, with 7 bases matching TRBD2. The CDR3 runs to 15 residues. Unmatched junction bases numbered 6, after V lost 6 bases and J lost 2 bases. Germline loops: CDR1 SNHLY, CDR2 FYNNEI.

This clone has just a few counts. V is TRBV9 and J is TRBJ1-2, with D unclear. Germline lookup yields CDR1 SGDLS and CDR2 YYNGEE. This CDR3 is 13 amino acids long. Trimming left V 3 bases short and J 1 base short, with 7 bases between. CDR3 bases: TGTGCCAGCAGCGACACGGGTAACTATGGCTACACCTTC. This encodes CASSDTGNYGYTF.

This chain uses TRBV5-1 with TRBJ1-5; TRBD1 aligns across 7 bases. J was trimmed by 6 bases and V by 0 bases; bases with no gene match: 6. Germline values: CDR1 SGHRS, CDR2 YFSETQ. The CDR3 consists of 15 residues. DNA of the CDR3: TGCGCCAGCAGCTTGGTAGCAGGGGGTGGTCAGCCCCAGCATTTT. The encoded protein is CASSLVAGGGQPQHF.

V gene TRBV2 combines with J gene TRBJ1-6, with TRBD1 matching over 12 bases. Trimming at V came to 8 bases and at J to 10 bases, leaving 3 bases not matched to a gene. The CDR3 consists of 13 residues. Germline CDR1 is SNHLY and CDR2 is FYNNEI. The CDR3 region has the DNA TGTGCCAGCCGGGGACAGGGGGCCTCACCCCTCCACTTT. Translated, it gives CASRGQGASPLHF. The full variable domain, rest sourced from reference TRBV2 and TRBJ1-6, is EPEVTQTPSHQVTQMGQEVILRCVPISNHLYFYWYRQILGQKVEFLVSFYNNEISEKSEIFDDQFSVERPDGSNFTLKIRSTKLEDSAMYFCASRGQGASPLHFGNGTRLTVT.

This rearrangement joins TRBV5-5 to TRBJ2-3, with D maybe TRBD1 (6 bases). CDR3 length: 16 amino acids. The V end lost 0 bases, the J end lost 1 base, and 12 bases lay between the germline ends. CDR1 and CDR2 from the germline V gene are SGHKS and YYEKEE (reference sequence). CDR3 region: CASSLGGHIGTDTQYF. As DNA, the CDR3 is TGTGCCAGCAGCTTGGGGGGGCATATTGGCACAGATACGCAGTATTTT.

This chain connects TRBV28 to TRBJ2-7, with a tentative D call TRBD2 (5 bases). The germline gives CDR1 MDHEN, CDR2 SYDVKM. The V end was cut by 6 bases, the J end by 7 bases, with 13 bases between. The CDR3 loop spans 12 amino acids. CDR3 sequence (DNA): TGTGCCAGCAGATGGGGTCGGGGAGAGCAGTACTTC. Its protein product is CASRWGRGEQYF.

In the case of this clone: Other DNA sequences within the sample encode an identical CDR3. The chain is built from TRBV29-1 and TRBJ2-6; D not certain. Germline CDR1 and CDR2: SQVTM and ANQGSEA. The V end was cut by 5 bases, the J end by 1 base, with 3 bases between. The CDR3 length is 12 residues. The CDR3, as DNA: TGCAGCGTTTCATCTGGGGCCAACGTCCTGACTTTC. It codes for CSVSSGANVLTF.

The chain has TRBV10-2 and TRBJ2-7; perhaps TRBD1 as D (5 bases). Per the germline V gene, CDR1 is WSHSY and CDR2 is SAAADI. V was cut by 8 bases and J by 3 bases, with 11 bases left in between. This CDR3 contains 12 residues. The CDR3, as DNA: TGCGCCAGCGGGGCGAACAGCTACGAGCAGTACTTC. This codes for CASGANSYEQYF.

This chain connects TRBV18 to TRBJ1-6, with D possibly matching TRBD1 (5 bases). Germline V gene sequence: CDR1 KGHSH, CDR2 LQKENI. Trimming took 3 bases from V and 7 from J, leaving 16 bases between them. CDR3 length: 16 residues. The CDR3 nucleotides read TGTGCCAGCTCACCGAATGAGTCAGGGCAAAATTCACCCCTCCACTTT. It codes for CASSPNESGQNSPLHF.

The V and J genes are TRBV19 and TRBJ1-1; TRBD1 is a possible D gene (6 bases). V was pared by 5 bases and J by 5 bases, with 15 bases between. The CDR3 runs 14 residues. Germline CDR1 and CDR2: LNHDA and SQIVND (reference sequence). The CDR3 DNA follows: TGTGCCAGTAGTGGGGAGGGAAGGGGGACTGAAGCTTTCTTT. Amino acid sequence: CASSGEGRGTEAFF.

The J gene is TRBJ1-3, the V gene TRBV4-2, with D possibly TRBD1 on 5 matching bases. The germline V gene has CDR1 LGHNA and CDR2 YNFKEQ. The CDR3 sequence is 16 residues long. The V and J ends lost 0 bases and 0 bases respectively, with 9 bases between them. The chain's CDR3 is CASSQDWGDSGNTIYF. The DNA for the CDR3 is TGTGCCAGCAGCCAAGATTGGGGGGACTCTGGAAACACCATATATTTT.